The rows below give T cell receptor beta chains drawn from one sample of a study of blood T cells in healthy people across ages. TCRdb fed the 5' RACE reads into MiXCR, producing one record per CDR3 protein. The data contain over 1,500,000 distinct CDR3 sequences, around 50% of them singletons. The source material was blood. The receptors here all came from a middle-aged woman in good health. The CDR3 runs from the conserved cysteine through the conserved F or W. Each record gives: J gene, V gene, CDR3 protein.

TRBJ1-2	TRBV12-3/TRBV12-4	CATTLGHFNYGYTF
TRBJ2-7	TRBV7-2	CASSVPGPPYEQYF
TRBJ2-1	TRBV29-1	CSVERLAGPRNNEQFF
TRBJ2-6	TRBV2	CASSEWLSGANVLTF
.	TRBV28	CASSPFMDSPRTQYF
TRBJ2-3	TRBV10-3	CAISESRGGVADTQYF
TRBJ1-1	TRBV7-2	CASSSRGQGSLNTEAFF
TRBJ2-5	TRBV7-2	CASSLLAGSWGTQYF
TRBJ2-1	TRBV7-8	CASSLVAGGQVEQFF
TRBJ2-1	TRBV4-2	CASSQDGSGGFYNEQFF
TRBJ2-7	TRBV11-2	CASSLEGFGVYEQYF
TRBJ2-7	TRBV13	CASSFGTGGDEQYF
TRBJ2-1	TRBV5-1	CASSSQSVSLEQFF
TRBJ1-1	TRBV7-2	CASSTRQGAGTFF
TRBJ1-2	TRBV5-1	CASSFGGSVPNYGYTF
TRBJ2-7	TRBV20-1	CSASRGQGAYEQYF
TRBJ2-1	TRBV10-3	CAINRESSYNEQFF
TRBJ2-4	TRBV5-1	CASSLEGARRGEQYF
TRBJ2-1	TRBV29-1	CSVDPSGGTSSYNEQFF
TRBJ2-1	TRBV6-1	CASLAGSYNEQFF
TRBJ2-5	TRBV24-1	CATSDGQAQETQYF
TRBJ2-7	TRBV4-3	CASSQEAGPYERYF
TRBJ2-6	TRBV6-2/TRBV6-3	CASSPIPTVIGGANVLTF
TRBJ1-1	TRBV15	CATSHINTEAFF
TRBJ2-3	TRBV20-1	CSASTGRLVTDTQYF
TRBJ2-1	TRBV12-3/TRBV12-4	CASRPWGQFLRDNHNEQFF
.	TRBV4-1	CASSASPGGGPHEQYF
TRBJ2-3	TRBV20-1	CRAKGGRDTQYF
TRBJ1-2	TRBV27	CASSAAGEQYGYTF
TRBJ2-1	TRBV4-2	CASSPSGAGFNNEQFF
TRBJ2-7	TRBV6-5	CASSYQDPALGYEQYF
TRBJ2-7	TRBV6-6	CASSSTDRGDTYEQYF
TRBJ2-5	TRBV5-1	CASSLDRAAQTQYF
TRBJ2-4	TRBV27	CASSLYQDRIPYEQYF
TRBJ2-1	TRBV6-5	CASGAGGPSNEQFF
TRBJ2-6	TRBV4-3	CASSQEGVRGTGGAWANVLTF
TRBJ1-4	TRBV13	CASSLQGASEKLFF
TRBJ2-1	TRBV27	CASIFGLNEQFF
TRBJ2-5	TRBV20-1	CSAIRASGGGRETQYF
TRBJ2-3	TRBV20-1	CSALSSGGRTDTQYF
TRBJ2-1	TRBV20-1	CSARGFSEQFF
TRBJ2-1	TRBV29-1	CSVEESGSSYNERFF
TRBJ2-5	TRBV27	CASTRQGYNEQYF
TRBJ1-2	TRBV20-1	CSAYKQGARGYTF
TRBJ2-5	TRBV6-5	CASRTLTGKETQYF
TRBJ2-1	TRBV6-2/TRBV6-3	CASSHSGWYNEQFF
TRBJ2-5	TRBV5-1	CASSSTGAVGQETQYF
TRBJ2-1	TRBV20-1	CSAPSDRGGNEQFF
TRBJ2-4	TRBV5-1	CASSLVSSGAAKNIQYF
TRBJ1-1	TRBV6-6	CASNHWVERTEAFF
TRBJ2-1	TRBV7-2	CASSTGQNNEQFF
TRBJ1-2	TRBV7-8	CASSTHRGANYGYTF
TRBJ2-3	TRBV6-6	CASSDLPPDTQYF
TRBJ2-7	TRBV13	CACSLGSQFHEQYF
TRBJ1-1	TRBV12-3/TRBV12-4	CASSYVPENTEAFF
TRBJ1-6	TRBV7-2	CANSLDGSYNSPLHF
TRBJ2-5	TRBV24-1	CATMQGGLGETQYF
TRBJ1-2	TRBV6-5	CASSTDRGRRGYTF
TRBJ1-2	TRBV28	CASSPLPGGSNYGYTF